What follows are 21 T cell receptor beta chains derived from one specimen sequenced in a study of blood T cell repertoires in COVID-19. Measured with immunoSEQ multiplex PCR; TCRdb has only the in-frame clones, and not every one. The table records under 60,000 clones, approximately 90% of them present only once. Sample: peripheral blood. The receptors were gathered from a woman older than 75 with acute or convalescent COVID-19.

This chain joins TRBV27 and TRBJ1-4, with D hard to call. Between the trimmed V and J ends, which lost 2 bases and 7 bases, there was a span of 14 bases. The germline gives CDR1 MNHEY, CDR2 SMNVEV (reference sequence). The CDR3 totals 15 residues. The CDR3 loop reads CASSLSGGWGEKLFF. The CDR3 nucleotides are TGTGCCAGCAGTTTAAGCGGCGGATGGGGTGAAAAACTGTTTTTT.

This clone was seen only a few times. Sequence at one end of the junction differs from germline and may be a read error. The rearrangement links TRBV10-1 to TRBJ2-7, with 10 bases lining up with TRBD1. Germline V CDR1 and CDR2: WNHNN, SYGVQD (reference sequence). The CDR3 totals 14 residues. In nucleotides, the CDR3 is TGCGCCAGCAGTGAACTCGAGGACAGGGGGGAGCGGTACTTC. As protein: CASSELEDRGERYF.

The V and J genes are TRBV9 and TRBJ2-5; 11 nucleotides agree with TRBD2. Germline-derived CDR1 and CDR2 are SGDLS and YYNGEE. The V and J ends lost 3 bases and 5 bases, in that order; junction bases with no gene match: 9. CDR3 length: 16 residues. CDR3 residues: CASSALAGGRLETQYF. CDR3 coding DNA: TGTGCCAGCAGCGCTCTAGCGGGGGGACGCCTGGAGACCCAGTACTTC.

V usage is TRBV19 and J usage is TRBJ2-5; TRBD2 aligns across 9 bases. V was clipped by 4 bases and J by 1 base; unmatched bases: 4. Germline CDR1 is LNHDA and CDR2 is SQIVND (reference sequence). The CDR3 runs to 15 residues. CDR3 in amino acids: CASSRASGVQETQYF. DNA of the CDR3: TGTGCCAGTAGTAGGGCTAGCGGGGTCCAAGAGACCCAGTACTTC.

This rearrangement joins TRBV20-1 to TRBJ1-2; D might be TRBD1 (5 bases). Trimming stripped 2 bases from V and 9 bases from J, with 10 bases between. CDR1 and CDR2 (germline): DFQATT, SNEGSKA (reference sequence). The CDR3 extends over 11 amino acids. CDR3 sequence reads: CSARPSGSYTF. The CDR3 DNA reads TGCAGTGCTAGACCCTCAGGGAGCTACACCTTC.

The CDR3 DNA is TGCAGTGCTAGTTGGGCCTTGAACACTGAAGCTTTCTTT. Translating it yields CSASWALNTEAFF. J is TRBJ1-1 and V is TRBV20-1; D is ambiguous. This CDR3 has 13 residues. Germline V gene sequence: CDR1 DFQATT, CDR2 SNEGSKA (reference sequence). Trimming removed 3 bases from V and 0 bases from J, with 8 bases in between.

This sequence joins TRBV7-6 and TRBJ2-7; 11 nucleotides align to TRBD2. The CDR3 totals 14 residues. V was clipped by 7 bases and J by 0 bases; unmatched bases: 2. Germline V gene sequence: CDR1 SGHVS, CDR2 FNYEAQ. CDR3 in DNA: TGTGCCAGCATTCTAGCGGGGGGCTCCTACGAGCAGTACGTC. This codes for CASILAGGSYEQYV.

The rearrangement joins TRBV5-1 to TRBJ2-1; 11 positions agree with TRBD1. CDR3 length: 17 amino acids. V was clipped by 5 bases and J by 6 bases; unmatched bases: 13. Germline CDR1 reads SGHRS; CDR2 reads YFSETQ. Here the CDR3 DNA reads TGCGCCAGCAGGCCGACCACCGGGACAGGGGGATCCAATGAGCAGTTCTTC. Translated, it gives CASRPTTGTGGSNEQFF.

Here the CDR3 reads CASSSRWGELGNTEAFF. In DNA, the CDR3 is TGCGCCAGCAGCTCGAGGTGGGGGGAGTTAGGGAACACTGAAGCTTTCTTT. V and J are TRBV5-1 and TRBJ1-1; D is possibly TRBD1 (5 bases). The V end lost 3 bases, the J end lost 1 base, and 19 bases lay between the germline ends. The CDR3 is 17 amino acids. Germline lookup yields CDR1 SGHRS and CDR2 YFSETQ.

V gene TRBV5-1 combines with J gene TRBJ2-2; possible D gene TRBD1, 7 bases. This CDR3 spans 14 amino acids. Trimming stripped 3 bases from V and 6 bases from J, with 12 bases between. Germline V gives CDR1 SGHRS, CDR2 YFSETQ. This CDR3 reads CASSSRGVAGELFF. The CDR3 nucleotides read TGCGCCAGCAGCTCCAGGGGGGTCGCCGGGGAGCTGTTTTTT.

The chain combines TRBV27 with TRBJ1-1; maybe TRBD1 (6 bases). V was cut by 5 bases and J by 0 bases, with 16 bases left in between. CDR3 length: 16 residues. Germline values: CDR1 MNHEY, CDR2 SMNVEV (reference sequence). The CDR3 DNA reads TGTGCCAGCAGTAGCAGACAGGTGCTTATGAACACTGAAGCTTTCTTT. This sequence encodes CASSSRQVLMNTEAFF.

The gene calls are TRBV19 and TRBJ1-1, with 9 nucleotides matching TRBD1. CDR3 length: 13 amino acids. Germline V gene sequence: CDR1 LNHDA, CDR2 SQIVND (reference sequence). Losses at the gene ends were 6 bases for V and 4 bases for J; bases not matched to a gene: 3. The CDR3 spells CASRGQGGTEAFF. The CDR3 DNA is TGTGCCAGTAGGGGACAGGGAGGCACTGAAGCTTTCTTT.

V usage is TRBV28 and J usage is TRBJ2-6; 7 bases match TRBD2. This CDR3 contains 18 residues. J gave up 0 bases and V 7 bases, and 12 bases lay outside the gene matches. The V gene's germline CDR1 is MDHEN and CDR2 SYDVKM. CDR3 in amino acids: CASTPSGDLFSGANVLTF. The CDR3 coding sequence is TGTGCCAGCACCCCAAGCGGGGATCTCTTCTCTGGGGCCAACGTCCTGACTTTC.

The CDR3 coding sequence is TGTGCCAGTAGGCCGGGACTAGCGGGGGGACCCCTCGATGAGCAGTTCTTC. Its protein product is CASRPGLAGGPLDEQFF. The rearrangement joins TRBV19 to TRBJ2-1, with 15 bases that match TRBD2. CDR1 is LNHDA and CDR2 is SQIVND in the germline V gene (reference sequence). The CDR3 contains 17 residues. J lost 8 bases, V lost 6 bases, and 11 bases had no gene match.

The chain has TRBV2 and TRBJ1-6, with D maybe TRBD1 (6 bases). Trimming removed 8 bases at V and 5 bases at J, with 10 bases between. The CDR3 contains 13 residues. Per germline, CDR1 SNHLY and CDR2 FYNNEI. The CDR3 DNA is TGTGCCAGCCGGGACACAAATAATTCACCCCTCCACTTT. Protein: CASRDTNNSPLHF. Combining the CDR3 with reference TRBV2 and TRBJ1-6 gives the whole variable domain EPEVTQTPSHQVTQMGQEVILRCVPISNHLYFYWYRQILGQKVEFLVSFYNNEISEKSEIFDDQFSVERPDGSNFTLKIRSTKLEDSAMYFCASRDTNNSPLHFGNGTRLTVT.

V is TRBV19 and J is TRBJ1-5; D not certain. The CDR3 spans 14 residues. Germline values: CDR1 LNHDA, CDR2 SQIVND (reference sequence). Between the trimmed V and J ends, which lost 1 base and 0 bases, there was a span of 4 bases. In DNA, the CDR3 is TGTGCCAGTAGTATAGCGAGTAGCAATCAGCCCCAGCATTTT. The encoded protein is CASSIASSNQPQHF.

This chain joins TRBV6-5 and TRBJ2-1, with 9 bases identical to TRBD1. This CDR3 has 13 residues. With V trimmed by 8 bases and J by 10 bases, 9 bases remained unmatched. Germline V gene lookup returns CDR1 MNHEY and CDR2 SVGAGI. In DNA, the CDR3 is TGTGCCAGCTCCGGGACAGGGACAAGCGAGCAGTTCTTC. It codes for CASSGTGTSEQFF.

The chain joins TRBV29-1 to TRBJ2-5; TRBD2 matches 13 bases. This CDR3 region has 17 residues. Trimming cost V 1 base and J 5 bases; bases outside gene matches: 10. Germline-derived CDR1 and CDR2 are SQVTM and ANQGSEA. CDR3 nucleotide sequence: TGCAGCGTTGAAGGCCACAGGACTAGCGGGGGTCAGGAGACCCAGTACTTC. It specifies CSVEGHRTSGGQETQYF. The full variable domain, completed using reference TRBV29-1 and TRBJ2-5, is SAVISQKPSRDICQRGTSLTIQCQVDSQVTMMFWYRQQPGQSLTLIATANQGSEATYESGFVIDKFPISRPNLTFSTLTVSNMSPEDSSIYLCSVEGHRTSGGQETQYFGPGTRLLVL.

The genes are TRBV19 and TRBJ2-2, with D possibly being TRBD2 (5 bases). Trimming removed 1 base at V and 7 bases at J, with 10 bases between. This CDR3 is 14 amino acids long. The germline V gene has CDR1 LNHDA and CDR2 SQIVND (reference sequence). CDR3 DNA sequence: TGTGCCAGTAGTATAGGACACGGGGACGGGGAGCTGTTTTTT. Translating it yields CASSIGHGDGELFF.

This clone was seen once. This rearrangement joins TRBV7-9 to TRBJ2-1, with TRBD2 identical over 10 bases. The CDR3 totals 18 residues. V trimming: 7 bases; J trimming: 2 bases; junction bases outside the gene matches: 14. The V gene's germline CDR1 is SEHNR and CDR2 FQNEAQ (reference sequence). DNA of the CDR3: TGTGCCAGCACCCCAAGGAGCGGGGGGGCGAGGACCTACAATGAGCAGTTCTTC. Translated: CASTPRSGGARTYNEQFF.

The CDR3 nucleotides read TGTGCCAGCTCAAAAGACACTTCGGGGAACAATGAGCAGTTCTTC. Residues: CASSKDTSGNNEQFF. The rearrangement uses TRBV18 and TRBJ2-1; possible D gene TRBD2, 5 bases. The CDR3 is made up of 15 amino acids. Deletions cut 5 bases from V and 5 bases from J, with 16 bases between. Per the germline V gene, CDR1 is KGHSH and CDR2 is LQKENI.